The 26 T cell receptor beta chains below come from one sample, sequenced in a study of T cells expressing NK-cell markers (dated by TCRdb to the early 2020s). The library was generated by 5' RACE. TCRdb lists the instrument as Illumina HiSeq 2000. TCRdb reprocessed the raw reads; every CDR3 protein sequence is a single record, and DNA is not supplied. The data table for this sample lists approximately 150,000 distinct CDR3 sequences. Around 12% of the sample belongs to the ten largest clones. Material: blood T cells: a sorted CD56 or NKG2C T cell subset, CD4+ or CD8+ T cells, or bulk PBMC T cells (not recorded which). These receptors originate from a man aged 18 to 30 in good health. Donor details come from another sample of the same person, matched by shared clones.

The rearrangement joins TRBV5-5 to TRBJ2-1; the D call from TCRdb, TRBD2, cannot be confirmed without DNA. The CDR3 is 15 amino acids. The V gene's germline CDR1 is SGHKS and CDR2 YYEKEE (reference sequence). The CDR3 sequence: CASSPTSGRSNEQFF.

The V call is TRBV11-3, the J call TRBJ2-3; lacking DNA, the TRBD2 call made by TCRdb goes unchecked. The CDR3 is 15 amino acids. The V gene's germline CDR1 is SGHNT and CDR2 YENEEA. CDR3 sequence: CASSPTSGATDTQYF.

The chain recombines TRBV7-6 with TRBJ2-2; TCRdb proposes TRBD2, but this gene call is untestable without DNA. The CDR3 is made up of 15 amino acids. CDR1 is SGHVS, CDR2 FNYEAQ, per germline. The CDR3 here is CASSLMKGNTGELFF.

This rearrangement joins TRBV4-3 to TRBJ2-2; the TCRdb D gene call, TRBD2, has no DNA to confirm it. The CDR3 spans 14 residues. CDR1 is LGHNA and CDR2 is YSLEER in the germline V gene. CDR3 residues: CASERETGTGELFF.

The chain couples TRBV3-1 to TRBJ2-1; TCRdb's assignment of TRBD2 cannot be checked, as there is no DNA. This CDR3 comprises 15 residues. Germline V gives CDR1 LGHDT, CDR2 YNNKEL (reference sequence). This chain's CDR3 is CASSHRLAGDDEQFF.

The chain carries TRBV20-1 and TRBJ2-1; the TCRdb D gene call, TRBD2, has no DNA to confirm it. Germline CDR1 reads DFQATT; CDR2 reads SNEGSKA (reference sequence). CDR3 length equals 11 residues. CDR3: CSAPAGNEQFF.

This chain joins TRBV7-2 and TRBJ1-5. Germline lookup yields CDR1 SGHTA and CDR2 FQGNSA. The CDR3 runs to 14 residues. The CDR3 protein is CASSLVPGGEPQHF.

The V and J genes are TRBV4-3 and TRBJ2-7; the D call from TCRdb, TRBD1, cannot be confirmed without DNA. This CDR3 is 14 amino acids long. Germline V lookup: CDR1 LGHNA, CDR2 YSLEER. The CDR3 loop reads CASSQGETGDEQYF.

The chain carries TRBV20-1 and TRBJ1-1. CDR3 size: 14 residues. Germline V lookup: CDR1 DFQATT, CDR2 SNEGSKA (reference sequence). This CDR3 is CSASSPGVGPEAFF.

This chain connects TRBV15 to TRBJ2-3; no DNA is available, so the TRBD2 call from TCRdb remains unchecked. Germline assignment: CDR1 LNHNV and CDR2 YYDKDF (reference sequence). This CDR3 comprises 15 residues. The CDR3 is CATRGSGGPTDTQYF.

CDR3 region: CASSLPDREETQYF. The rearrangement links TRBV7-9 to TRBJ2-5; checking the TCRdb D call of TRBD1 is not possible without DNA. The CDR3 has 14 residues. Looked up from germline, CDR1 is SEHNR and CDR2 is FQNEAQ (reference sequence).

The V gene is TRBV7-9, the J gene TRBJ2-1. Germline V gene lookup returns CDR1 SEHNR and CDR2 FQNEAQ (reference sequence). This CDR3 comprises 15 residues. CDR3 region: CASSHITSSYNEQFF.

The V and J genes are TRBV29-1 and TRBJ1-5; there is no DNA to check the TCRdb D call of TRBD1. Germline CDR1 SQVTM, CDR2 ANQGSEA. The CDR3 has 13 residues. The CDR3 sequence is CSIKTGSNQPQHF. Looking up the rest from reference TRBV29-1 and TRBJ1-5 gives the full variable domain: SAVISQKPSRDICQRGTSLTIQCQVDSQVTMMFWYRQQPGQSLTLIATANQGSEATYESGFVIDKFPISRPNLTFSTLTVSNMSPEDSSIYLCSIKTGSNQPQHFGDGTRLSIL.

V gene TRBV2 combines with J gene TRBJ2-1; TCRdb's D call of TRBD2 is untestable without DNA. Germline V gene lookup returns CDR1 SNHLY and CDR2 FYNNEI. CDR3 length equals 15 residues. This CDR3 reads CASSAGLAGGNEQFF.

This chain links TRBV6-5 with TRBJ1-1. CDR1 MNHEY and CDR2 SVGAGI come from the germline V gene. This CDR3 spans 12 amino acids. The CDR3 here is CASRDGLTEAFF.

The rearrangement uses TRBV20-1 and TRBJ1-5; TCRdb's assignment of TRBD1 cannot be checked, as there is no DNA. Germline lookup yields CDR1 DFQATT and CDR2 SNEGSKA (reference sequence). The CDR3 runs to 12 residues. The CDR3 here is CSARGGGQPQHF.

This sequence joins TRBV3-1 and TRBJ2-5; lacking DNA, the TRBD2 call made by TCRdb goes unchecked. The CDR3 length is 15 residues. Germline V gives CDR1 LGHDT, CDR2 YNNKEL (reference sequence). CDR3 residues: CASSQDSGMVTAQYF.

CDR3 residues: CSARVSGAVQSQSYNEQFF. J is TRBJ2-1 and V is TRBV20-1; TCRdb returns TRBD2, unconfirmable since there is no DNA. The germline gives CDR1 DFQATT, CDR2 SNEGSKA (reference sequence). There are 19 residues in the CDR3.

This chain links TRBV4-3 with TRBJ2-1; TCRdb reports TRBD2, a call that lacks DNA to check it against. From germline, CDR1 is LGHNA and CDR2 YSLEER. This CDR3 contains 18 residues. This chain's CDR3 is CASSQDGPGAGGYNEQFF.

The chain uses TRBV6-1 and TRBJ1-2. This CDR3 spans 14 amino acids. Germline CDR1 MNHNS, CDR2 SASEGT. The CDR3 spells CASRGGTDNYGYTF.

CDR3 region: CASSVTGAPYEQYF. The genes are TRBV9 and TRBJ2-7; TCRdb reports TRBD2, a call that lacks DNA to check it against. The CDR3 extends over 14 amino acids. Germline V gene data show CDR1 as SGDLS and CDR2 as YYNGEE. Supplemented by reference TRBV9 and TRBJ2-7, the full variable domain reads DSGVTQTPKHLITATGQRVTLRCSPRSGDLSVYWYQQSLDQGLQFLIQYYNGEERAKGNILERFSAQQFPDLHSELNLSSLELGDSALYFCASSVTGAPYEQYFGPGTRLTVT.

The chain recombines TRBV7-3 with TRBJ2-7; TCRdb lists TRBD2, though no DNA is available to test this call. CDR1 and CDR2 from the germline V gene are SGHTA and FQGTGA. The CDR3 loop spans 14 amino acids. The CDR3 spells CASSLKAGGYEQYF.

V and J are TRBV6-5 and TRBJ2-2. This CDR3 spans 16 amino acids. Looked up from germline, CDR1 is MNHEY and CDR2 is SVGAGI. CDR3 loop: CASRTGSNDITGELFF.

The V gene is TRBV7-6, the J gene TRBJ2-1; as DNA is missing, the TRBD2 call by TCRdb cannot be tested. The CDR3 has 14 amino acids. Germline CDR1 reads SGHVS; CDR2 reads FNYEAQ. The CDR3 spells CASSLAGLDGEQFF.

The V call is TRBV7-3, the J call TRBJ2-1; TCRdb's D call of TRBD1 is untestable without DNA. Germline CDR1 reads SGHTA; CDR2 reads FQGTGA. The CDR3 sequence is 16 residues long. The CDR3 here is CASSSEGQGYYNEQFF.

The chain employs TRBV4-3 and TRBJ2-7; the D gene TCRdb calls, TRBD1, cannot be checked with no DNA. CDR1 and CDR2 (germline): LGHNA, YSLEER. The length of the CDR3 is 15 residues. The CDR3 here is CASSQDRTGLGEQYF.